The next 10 T cell receptor beta chains were all read from a single sample in a study of blood T cell repertoires in COVID-19. This table comes from immunoSEQ multiplex PCR, and its TCRdb copy is limited to in-frame clones, with some not included. Here the sample spans almost 400,000 clones, under 90% being singletons. The sample was PBMCs or T cells enriched from blood (not recorded which). The receptors shown here come from a woman in her twenties or thirties who had recovered from COVID-19.

CDR3 in DNA: TGTGCCAGCAGCTTAGAGACAGCTAAAAATTCACCCCTCCACTTT. Its translation: CASSLETAKNSPLHF. The chain joins TRBV11-3 to TRBJ1-6; the D gene is possibly TRBD1 (5 bases). CDR1 is SGHNT, CDR2 YENEEA, per germline. The CDR3 loop spans 15 amino acids. V lost 0 bases to trimming and J lost 7 bases, with 10 bases between them.

V gene TRBV2 combines with J gene TRBJ2-1, with a tentative D call TRBD2 (6 bases). The CDR3 has 16 residues. Between the trimmed V and J ends, which lost 5 bases and 0 bases, there was a span of 14 bases. CDR1 and CDR2 from the germline V gene are SNHLY and FYNNEI. In nucleotides, the CDR3 is TGTGCCAGCAGTCTTACTAGCCCTGGCTCCTACAATGAGCAGTTCTTC. Translating gives CASSLTSPGSYNEQFF.

This rearrangement joins TRBV30 to TRBJ1-2, with D perhaps TRBD1 (5 bases). Germline loops: CDR1 GTSNPN, CDR2 SVGIG (reference sequence). Trimming shortened V by 2 bases and J by 4 bases, and 8 bases separated the two germline ends. The CDR3 has 12 amino acids. The CDR3 here is CAWSNGGYGYTF. In DNA, the CDR3 is TGTGCCTGGAGTAACGGGGGCTATGGCTACACCTTC.

For this clone: Other DNA sequences in the same sample also yield this CDR3. The V gene is TRBV6-1, the J gene TRBJ2-7; maybe TRBD1 (5 bases). Trimming took off 1 base at V and 2 bases at J, with 9 bases between the two ends. Germline-derived CDR1 and CDR2 are MNHNS and SASEGT. This CDR3 comprises 14 residues. The CDR3 is CASSEGQGTYEQYF. The CDR3 DNA sequence: TGTGCCAGCAGTGAAGGTCAGGGAACCTACGAGCAGTACTTC.

The V call is TRBV6-6, the J call TRBJ2-7, with D perhaps TRBD1 (5 bases). Germline loops: CDR1 MNHNY, CDR2 SVGAGI (reference sequence). The CDR3 is made up of 14 amino acids. V lost 1 base and J lost 1, with 8 bases in between. The CDR3 DNA follows: TGTGCCAGCAGTTACTTCGACAGTTCCTACGAGCAGTACTTC. Translated: CASSYFDSSYEQYF.

This clone was observed once. The chain has TRBV30 and TRBJ2-5; no clear D. Trimming removed 2 bases from V and 5 bases from J, with 12 bases in between. The CDR3 spans 13 residues. The germline gives CDR1 GTSNPN, CDR2 SVGIG (reference sequence). The chain's CDR3 is CAWSKLTPETQYF. The CDR3 coding sequence is TGTGCCTGGAGTAAACTAACTCCCGAGACCCAGTACTTC.

The V gene is TRBV7-2, the J gene TRBJ2-7, with TRBD2 matching 15 bases. V trimming: 4 bases; J trimming: 3 bases; junction bases outside the gene matches: 10. The length of the CDR3 is 18 residues. CDR1 is SGHTA, CDR2 FQGNSA, per germline. The CDR3 loop reads CASSSGTSGRRSGYEQYF. In DNA form, the CDR3 reads TGTGCCAGCAGCTCCGGGACTAGCGGGAGGAGGTCGGGCTACGAGCAGTACTTC.

As for this clone: At the DNA level, this CDR3 is encoded by other sequences in the same sample as well. V is TRBV5-1 and J is TRBJ1-1; tentatively, D is TRBD1 (6 bases). Trimming pared 4 bases from V and 1 base from J, leaving 11 bases between. CDR1 SGHRS and CDR2 YFSETQ come from the germline V gene. CDR3 length equals 14 residues. CDR3 coding DNA: TGCGCCAGCAGCAGTGGACAGCGGAACACTGAAGCTTTCTTT. It is translated as CASSSGQRNTEAFF.

V gene TRBV24-1 combines with J gene TRBJ1-2; D remains unclear. V gave up 1 base and J gave up 4 bases, with 6 bases separating them. Looked up from germline, CDR1 is KGHDR and CDR2 is SFDVKD. This CDR3 comprises 13 residues. The CDR3 coding sequence is TGTGCCACCAGTGATTTTACGGTCTATGGCTACACCTTC. It yields the protein CATSDFTVYGYTF.

The CDR3 region is CASSLGGTSGGEQFF. CDR3 in DNA: TGTGCCAGCAGCTTAGGCGGGACTAGCGGGGGAGAGCAGTTCTTC. The genes are TRBV11-1 and TRBJ2-1, with TRBD2 matching over 14 bases. Trimming cost V 1 base and J 10 bases; bases outside gene matches: 3. Germline CDR1 is SGHAT and CDR2 is FQDESV (reference sequence). The length of the CDR3 is 15 residues. The full variable domain, completed using reference TRBV11-1 and TRBJ2-1, is EAEVAQSPRYKITEKSQAVAFWCDPISGHATLYWYRQILGQGPELLVQFQDESVVDDSQLPKDRFSAERLKGVDSTLKIQPAELGDSAMYLCASSLGGTSGGEQFFGPGTRLTVL.